This T cell receptor (beta chain) is drawn from a study of tumor-infiltrating lymphocytes in primary liver carcinoma. This clonotype has just one count. One end of the junction does not line up with germline, which may come from a read error. A constant-region primer served to make TCR beta cDNA from around 500 ng total RNA. Sequencing libraries for TCR beta derived from three nested multiplex PCR rounds that used slightly modified ARM-PCR. The two initial PCR rounds, roughly 10 cycles each, used TRBV1-TRBV30 forward and C-beta reverse primers. TCRdb redid the calling of the multiplex PCR reads with MiXCR, one entry per CDR3 protein. The data show tens of thousands of distinct CDR3 sequences, roughly 72% seen once. The CDR3 is made up of 16 amino acids. Germline V gene data show CDR1 as SGHAT and CDR2 as FQNNGV. Co-extracting RNA and DNA was done with roughly 18-32 mg of unsorted bulk tissue as input.

The chain is built from TRBV11-2 and TRBJ2-1; TRBD2 is a possible D gene (5 bases). The sample taken for sequencing was tumor-adjacent normal liver tissue. This clonotype was obtained from a man aged 35 to 55 with primary liver carcinoma and hepatitis B virus infection. For the CDR3, the DNA is TGTGCCAGCACTTTTTCTAGCCAGAGCTCCTACGATGAGCAGTTTTTC. Translating it yields CASTFSSQSSYDEQFF.